One T cell receptor (beta chain) is described in this entry. Its antigen is undetermined. The CDR3 totals 13 residues. Trimming took 6 bases from V and 3 from J, leaving 11 bases between them. In germline, CDR1 is MNHEY, CDR2 SVGAGI. Measured with immunoSEQ multiplex PCR; TCRdb has only the in-frame clones, and not every one. The sample holds over 110,000 clones; roughly nine tenths are singletons and the top ten take roughly 9.9%. The analysis combined second doses at about 4 or about 12 weeks. This sample was taken from a study of T cell responses to AZD1222 COVID-19 vaccine. Study-level findings and limits: AZD1222 recipients seropositive at baseline numbered only six.

The V gene is TRBV6-5, the J gene TRBJ1-1; TRBD1 is a possible D gene (5 bases). This clonotype was obtained from an adult who received the AZD1222 COVID-19 vaccine. The specimen was peripheral blood, collected 28 days after the second AZD1222 dose. CDR3 protein: CASRSRGDTEAFF. CDR3 DNA sequence: TGTGCCAGCAGGTCTAGGGGTGACACTGAAGCTTTCTTT.